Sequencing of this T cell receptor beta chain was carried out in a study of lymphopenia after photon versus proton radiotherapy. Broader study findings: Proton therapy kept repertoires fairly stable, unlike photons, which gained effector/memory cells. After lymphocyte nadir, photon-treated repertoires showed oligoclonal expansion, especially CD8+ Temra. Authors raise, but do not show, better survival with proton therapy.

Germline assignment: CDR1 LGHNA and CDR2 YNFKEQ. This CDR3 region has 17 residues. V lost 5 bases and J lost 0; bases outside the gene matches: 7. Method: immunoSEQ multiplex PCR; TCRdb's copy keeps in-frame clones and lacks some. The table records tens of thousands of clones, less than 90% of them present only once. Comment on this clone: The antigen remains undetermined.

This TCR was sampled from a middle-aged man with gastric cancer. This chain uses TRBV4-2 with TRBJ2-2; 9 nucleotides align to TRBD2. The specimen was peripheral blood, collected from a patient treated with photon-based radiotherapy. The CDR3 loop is CASSDRAGGANTGELFF. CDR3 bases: TGTGCCAGCAGCGATCGAGCGGGGGGCGCGAACACCGGGGAGCTGTTTTTT.